These 29 T cell receptor beta chains originate from one sample sequenced in a study of regulatory T cells in long-lasting Graves disease. Both iRepertoire HTBI primers and Arm-PCR of CDR3 regions were used to build the TCR beta libraries. In TCRdb, the multiplex PCR reads were re-called with MiXCR into one record per CDR3 protein. This table holds fewer than 650,000 distinct CDR3 sequences, roughly 15% found once. Stated time point: newly diagnosed GD, antithyroid drugs for less than 3 months. PBMC-derived RNA was used for the TCR library. These records were also assigned to another study, of T cells in Graves' hyperthyroidism and ophthalmopathy.

The sequencing used peripheral blood mononuclear cells (PBMCs), collected at new diagnosis, from a patient treated with antithyroid drugs. The receptor source for this set is a woman in her thirties with Graves disease.

As regards this clonotype: Since a much larger clone is just one base distant, this may be a read error. This chain uses TRBV27 with TRBJ2-1; D gene uncertain. Germline V CDR1 and CDR2: MNHEY, SMNVEV (reference sequence). The CDR3 sequence is 14 residues long. CDR3 amino acids: CASSLKYSYNEQLF. The CDR3 bases are TGTGCCAGCAGTTTAAAATACTCCTACAATGAGCAGCTCTTC.

In nucleotides, the CDR3 is TGCAGCGTTGCAACCGGGACAGGGGACGAGCAGTACTTC. This translates into CSVATGTGDEQYF. The gene calls are TRBV29-1 and TRBJ2-7; 10 nucleotides align to TRBD1. Germline V gene sequence: CDR1 SQVTM, CDR2 ANQGSEA. CDR3 length equals 13 residues. J was trimmed by 5 bases and V by 4 bases; bases with no gene match: 5.

The chain recombines TRBV12-3 or TRBV12-4 with TRBJ2-7, with 9 nucleotides matching TRBD1. V lost 6 bases, J lost 5 bases, and 5 bases stayed unmatched. This CDR3 has 13 amino acids. CDR3 in DNA: TGTGCCAGCAGAGGCGACAGGGGGGACGAGCAGTACTTC. Translation: CASRGDRGDEQYF.

This chain links TRBV4-1 with TRBJ1-1; maybe TRBD1 (5 bases). V was clipped by 4 bases and J by 0 bases, with 21 bases between them. CDR1 and CDR2 from the germline V gene are MGHRA and YSYEKL. CDR3 size: 18 residues. CDR3 nucleotide sequence: TGCGCCAGCAGCCCCCCGGGGGGAATCTCCTATGTGAACACTGAAGCTTTCTTT. It encodes CASSPPGGISYVNTEAFF.

The chain uses TRBV10-1 and TRBJ2-3; 9 bases match TRBD2. The CDR3 has 19 amino acids. The ends lost 1 base at V and 0 bases at J; junction bases unmatched: 11. Looked up from germline, CDR1 is WNHNN and CDR2 is SYGVQD (reference sequence). CDR3 protein: CASSEWSGGRAESTDTQYF. As DNA, the CDR3 is TGCGCCAGCAGTGAGTGGAGCGGCGGGAGGGCCGAGAGCACAGATACGCAGTATTTT.

This clonotype showed up many times. The chain is built from TRBV14 and TRBJ1-1; 7 bases agree with TRBD1. Germline V gene lookup returns CDR1 SGHDN and CDR2 FVKESK. Trimming at V came to 4 bases and at J to 3 bases, leaving 8 bases not matched to a gene. The CDR3 spans 15 residues. CDR3 DNA sequence: TGTGCCAGCAGCCGACCGGACAGGCAATACACTGAAGCTTTCTTT. Its translation is CASSRPDRQYTEAFF.

The gene calls are TRBV28 and TRBJ2-4; 7 bases align to TRBD2. The ends lost 5 bases at V and 12 bases at J; junction bases unmatched: 7. The germline CDR1 and CDR2 sequences are MDHEN and SYDVKM. This CDR3 region has 12 residues. The DNA of the CDR3 is TGTGCCAGCAGTCCGAAACTAGCGCGTCAGTACTTC. Residues: CASSPKLARQYF.

This clonotype was counted many times. CDR3 sequence reads: CASSLDAYSNQPQHF. DNA for the CDR3: TGTGCCAGCAGCTTAGATGCATATAGCAATCAGCCCCAGCATTTT. The genes are TRBV7-9 and TRBJ1-5, with D uncertain. The CDR3 sequence is 15 residues long. Germline CDR1 reads SEHNR; CDR2 reads FQNEAQ (reference sequence). V was shortened by 1 base and J by 0 bases, with 7 bases between the two germline ends.

The chain employs TRBV20-1 and TRBJ2-2; the match to TRBD2 covers 11 bases. From germline, CDR1 is DFQATT and CDR2 SNEGSKA (reference sequence). The CDR3 is 15 residues long. J gave up 7 bases and V 3 bases, and 7 bases lay outside the gene matches. CDR3 residues: CSASPTSGMGGELFF. CDR3 coding DNA: TGCAGTGCTAGCCCGACTAGCGGGATGGGCGGGGAGCTGTTTTTT.

This clonotype appeared a few times. The DNA for the CDR3 is TGTGCCAGTAGTATTGGGGAGAACACCGGGGAGCTGTTTTTT. Residues: CASSIGENTGELFF. The chain carries TRBV19 and TRBJ2-2; no definite D call. Trimming took 3 bases from V and 1 from J, leaving 6 bases between them. The germline gives CDR1 LNHDA, CDR2 SQIVND (reference sequence). This CDR3 spans 14 amino acids.

There are a few counts of this clonotype. Germline is not matched at one junction end, which may reflect a read error. This rearrangement joins TRBV7-2 to TRBJ2-5; a possible D gene is TRBD2 (6 bases). The CDR3 sequence is 13 residues long. Germline values: CDR1 SGHTA, CDR2 FQGNSA. CDR3 protein: CASRLAAQETQYF. Written as DNA, the CDR3 is TGTGCCAGCAGATTAGCGGCCCAAGAGACCCAGTACTTC.

The V gene is TRBV20-1, the J gene TRBJ1-2; perhaps TRBD1 as D (6 bases). Per the germline V gene, CDR1 is DFQATT and CDR2 is SNEGSKA (reference sequence). Trimming pared 2 bases from V and 3 bases from J, leaving 13 bases between. The CDR3 totals 14 residues. The CDR3 reads CSARSPGADYGYTF. The CDR3 DNA follows: TGCAGTGCTAGATCTCCGGGGGCCGACTATGGCTACACCTTC.

This clonotype was recorded many times. This sequence joins TRBV6-1 and TRBJ1-2, with 8 bases matching TRBD1. Germline trimming cut 4 bases from V and 8 bases from J; bases unmatched to any gene: 6. Per the germline V gene, CDR1 is MNHNS and CDR2 is SASEGT. The CDR3 is made up of 13 amino acids. CDR3 region: CASSGTGREGYTF. DNA of the CDR3: TGTGCCAGCAGTGGGACAGGGCGGGAAGGCTACACCTTC.

This clonotype was counted between two and nine times. The J gene is TRBJ2-3, the V gene TRBV20-1; tentatively, D is TRBD1 (7 bases). CDR1 and CDR2 from the germline V gene are DFQATT and SNEGSKA (reference sequence). The CDR3 extends over 13 amino acids. The CDR3 region is CRVRGWEADTQYF. The DNA for the CDR3 is TGCAGAGTCAGGGGGTGGGAGGCAGATACGCAGTATTTT.

The chain combines TRBV6-1 with TRBJ2-2, with a possible D match to TRBD1 (5 bases). The germline V gene encodes CDR1 MNHNS and CDR2 SASEGT. V was pared by 7 bases and J by 2 bases, with 14 bases between. The CDR3 is made up of 15 amino acids. This CDR3 is CASTRTLGNTGELFF. The CDR3 DNA reads as TGTGCCAGCACCCGGACATTGGGTAACACCGGGGAGCTGTTTTTT.

This clonotype was recorded a few times. This chain joins TRBV7-8 and TRBJ2-3; the D gene is possibly TRBD2 (6 bases). Germline CDR1 reads SGHVS; CDR2 reads FQNEAQ. The V end lost 5 bases, the J end lost 2 bases, and 11 bases lay between the germline ends. There are 14 residues in the CDR3. The CDR3 loop is CASSPGGPTDTQYF. DNA for the CDR3: TGTGCCAGCAGCCCCGGGGGACCCACAGATACGCAGTATTTT.

The chain combines TRBV5-1 with TRBJ2-7; D tentatively reads TRBD1 or TRBD2 (6 bases each). The CDR3 runs 12 residues. Germline CDR1 reads SGHRS; CDR2 reads YFSETQ. Trimming removed 4 bases at V and 6 bases at J, with 11 bases between. As DNA, the CDR3 is TGCGCCAGCAGCCGGGGGCGGAGCGAGCAGTACTTC. This encodes CASSRGRSEQYF.

In this sample, this clonotype turned up a few times. The genes are TRBV20-1 and TRBJ1-1, with D perhaps TRBD1 (5 bases). From germline, CDR1 is DFQATT and CDR2 SNEGSKA (reference sequence). V was shortened by 2 bases and J by 4 bases, with 14 bases between the two germline ends. This CDR3 is built from 14 residues. The CDR3 coding sequence is TGCAGTGCTAGACTCGGGACGTCGGGCACTGAAGCTTTCTTT. Its translation is CSARLGTSGTEAFF.

A few counts support this clonotype. The rearrangement links TRBV11-2 to TRBJ2-7; the D is unclear. This CDR3 is built from 15 residues. CDR1 and CDR2 (germline): SGHAT, FQNNGV. V was clipped by 2 bases and J by 4 bases, with 15 bases between them. CDR3 protein: CASSLILAEGYEQYF. DNA of the CDR3: TGTGCCAGCAGCTTAATACTCGCGGAAGGGTACGAGCAGTACTTC.

A few counts support this clonotype. The V and J genes are TRBV12-5 and TRBJ1-2; D not resolved. The CDR3 spans 13 residues. CDR1 and CDR2 from the germline V gene are LGHNT and FRNRAP. V gave up 3 bases and J gave up 4 bases, with 9 bases separating them. CDR3 sequence: CASGLNGLYGYTF. The CDR3 DNA is TGTGCTAGTGGTTTAAACGGACTCTATGGCTACACCTTC.

This clonotype was observed a handful of times. This chain uses TRBV3-1 with TRBJ2-2, with 11 bases matching TRBD1. CDR1 LGHDT and CDR2 YNNKEL come from the germline V gene (reference sequence). The V gene end was trimmed by 4 bases and the J gene end by 4 bases; junction bases not matched to a gene: 5. The CDR3 contains 16 residues. CDR3 loop: CASSRGQGATTGELFF. The CDR3 nucleotides are TGTGCCAGCAGCCGCGGACAGGGGGCTACCACCGGGGAGCTGTTTTTT.

Of note for this clonotype: A far larger clone lies a single base away; this is likely a read error. This chain joins TRBV12-3 or TRBV12-4 and TRBJ1-2, with a possible D match to TRBD1 (6 bases). The CDR3 length is 13 residues. With 7 bases removed from V and 10 bases from J, the gap between germline ends came to 19 bases. The CDR3 sequence is CASTEGRGRAYTF. The CDR3 DNA follows: TGTGCCAGCACCGAGGGCAGGGGCCGTGCCTACACCTTC.

This rearrangement joins TRBV27 to TRBJ2-5; 9 bases line up with TRBD1. The V gene's germline CDR1 is MNHEY and CDR2 SMNVEV (reference sequence). The trim removed 6 bases at V and 4 bases at J, leaving 6 bases unmatched. The CDR3 runs to 14 residues. The chain's CDR3 is CASRTTGGVETQYF. CDR3 coding DNA: TGTGCCAGCAGGACGACAGGGGGGGTAGAGACCCAGTACTTC.

Only a few counts were recorded for this clonotype. This sequence joins TRBV3-1 and TRBJ1-2; weak D call: TRBD1 (6 bases). The CDR3 sequence is 15 residues long. V lost 4 bases, J lost 7 bases, and 19 bases lay in between. CDR1 and CDR2 (germline): LGHDT, YNNKEL (reference sequence). The CDR3 DNA is TGTGCCAGCAGCCCCTACAGGGCGGTTGGGTTTGGCTACACCTTC. It yields the protein CASSPYRAVGFGYTF.

This clonotype was seen at least ten times. This chain joins TRBV12-3 or TRBV12-4 and TRBJ2-1; 7 bases line up with TRBD1. Trimming cost V 5 bases and J 10 bases; bases outside gene matches: 23. The CDR3 extends over 18 amino acids. The CDR3 nucleotides read TGTGCCAGCAGTCCCCTGGCCCCATATGTGGACAGGCAAAACGAGCAGTTCTTC. This gives the protein CASSPLAPYVDRQNEQFF.

This clonotype appeared a few times. This sequence joins TRBV25-1 and TRBJ2-7; D perhaps matches TRBD1 (5 bases). Germline V CDR1 and CDR2: MGHDK, SYGVNS. Trimming shortened V by 6 bases and J by 2 bases, and 11 bases separated the two germline ends. The length of the CDR3 is 13 residues. The CDR3 DNA reads as TGTGCCAGCAGGAACCAGGGAACCTACGAGCAGTACTTC. Translating it yields CASRNQGTYEQYF.

In its sample, this clonotype was seen many times. V is TRBV20-1 and J is TRBJ1-5; a weak D match, TRBD1 (5 bases). The CDR3 sequence is 15 residues long. The V gene's germline CDR1 is DFQATT and CDR2 SNEGSKA (reference sequence). V gave up 6 bases and J gave up 4 bases, with 19 bases separating them. The CDR3 bases are TGCAGTGCAGACCGATCCTCAGGGCCTAATCAGCCCCAGCATTTT. The encoded protein is CSADRSSGPNQPQHF.

This clonotype was picked up many times. V and J are TRBV5-1 and TRBJ2-7; 7 nucleotides align to TRBD1. Germline V gene sequence: CDR1 SGHRS, CDR2 YFSETQ. This CDR3 contains 15 residues. Trimming cost V 3 bases and J 0 bases; bases outside gene matches: 6. CDR3 loop: CASSSLQGTSYEQYF. CDR3 nucleotides: TGCGCCAGCAGCTCGCTACAGGGGACCTCCTACGAGCAGTACTTC.

The chain employs TRBV7-6 and TRBJ2-5, with unresolved D. The CDR3 totals 14 residues. Germline V CDR1 and CDR2: SGHVS, FNYEAQ. V gave up 4 bases and J gave up 2 bases, with 11 bases separating them. The CDR3 sequence: CASSSLGYQETQYF. DNA for the CDR3: TGTGCCAGCAGCTCACTGGGCTATCAAGAGACCCAGTACTTC.